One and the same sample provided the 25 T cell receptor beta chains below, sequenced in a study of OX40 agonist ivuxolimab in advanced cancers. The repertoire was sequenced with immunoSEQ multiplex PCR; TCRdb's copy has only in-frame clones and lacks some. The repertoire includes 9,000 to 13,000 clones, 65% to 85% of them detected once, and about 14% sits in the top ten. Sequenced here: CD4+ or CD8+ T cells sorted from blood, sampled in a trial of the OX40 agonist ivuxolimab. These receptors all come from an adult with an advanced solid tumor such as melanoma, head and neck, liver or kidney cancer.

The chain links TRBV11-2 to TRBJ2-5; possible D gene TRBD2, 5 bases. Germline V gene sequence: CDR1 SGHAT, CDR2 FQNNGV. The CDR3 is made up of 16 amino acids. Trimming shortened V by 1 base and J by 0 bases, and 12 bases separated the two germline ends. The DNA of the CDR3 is TGTGCCAGCAGCTTAGTGGACGGACTGGACCAAGAGACCCAGTACTTC. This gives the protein CASSLVDGLDQETQYF.

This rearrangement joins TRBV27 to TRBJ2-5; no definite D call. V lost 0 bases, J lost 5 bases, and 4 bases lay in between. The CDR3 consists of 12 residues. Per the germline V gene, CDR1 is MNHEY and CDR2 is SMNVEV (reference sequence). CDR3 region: CASSLSGETQYF. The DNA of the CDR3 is TGTGCCAGCAGTTTATCGGGGGAGACCCAGTACTTC.

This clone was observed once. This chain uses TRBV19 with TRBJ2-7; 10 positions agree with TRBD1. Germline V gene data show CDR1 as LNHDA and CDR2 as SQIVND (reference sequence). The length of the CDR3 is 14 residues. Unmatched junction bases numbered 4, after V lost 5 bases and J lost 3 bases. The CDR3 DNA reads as TGTGCCAGTAGTCCCGGGACAGGGGTCTACGAGCAGTACTTC. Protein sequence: CASSPGTGVYEQYF.

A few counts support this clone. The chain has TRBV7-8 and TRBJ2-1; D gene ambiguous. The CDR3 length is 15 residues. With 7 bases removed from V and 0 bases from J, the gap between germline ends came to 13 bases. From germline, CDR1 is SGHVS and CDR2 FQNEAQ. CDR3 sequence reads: CASILTESSYNEQFF. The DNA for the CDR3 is TGTGCCAGCATTCTCACGGAGAGCTCCTACAATGAGCAGTTCTTC.

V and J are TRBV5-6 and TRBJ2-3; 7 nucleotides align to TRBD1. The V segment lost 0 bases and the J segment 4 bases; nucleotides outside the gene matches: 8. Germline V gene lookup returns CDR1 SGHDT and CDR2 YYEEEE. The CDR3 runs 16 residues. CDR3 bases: TGTGCCAGCAGCTTGGAAACAGGGGATTTGCCAGATACGCAGTATTTT. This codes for CASSLETGDLPDTQYF.

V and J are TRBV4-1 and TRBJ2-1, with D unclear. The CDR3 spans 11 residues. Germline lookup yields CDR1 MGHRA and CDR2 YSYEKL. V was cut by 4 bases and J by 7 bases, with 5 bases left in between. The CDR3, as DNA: TGCGCCAGCAGCCTGTTTAATGAGCAGTTCTTC. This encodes CASSLFNEQFF.

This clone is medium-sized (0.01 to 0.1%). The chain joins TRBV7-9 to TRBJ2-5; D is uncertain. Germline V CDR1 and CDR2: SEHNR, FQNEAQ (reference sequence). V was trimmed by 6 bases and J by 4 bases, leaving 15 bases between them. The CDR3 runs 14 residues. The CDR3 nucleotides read TGTGCCAGCAGTCCTAGGCCTGTAGGAGAGACCCAGTACTTC. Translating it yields CASSPRPVGETQYF.

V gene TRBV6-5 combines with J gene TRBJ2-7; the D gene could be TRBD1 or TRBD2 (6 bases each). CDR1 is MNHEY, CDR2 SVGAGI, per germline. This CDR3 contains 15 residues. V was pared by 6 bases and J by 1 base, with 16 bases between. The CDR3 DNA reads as TGTGCCAGCAGCCCCCGGGGGCCTCATTCCTACGAGCAGTACTTC. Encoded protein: CASSPRGPHSYEQYF.

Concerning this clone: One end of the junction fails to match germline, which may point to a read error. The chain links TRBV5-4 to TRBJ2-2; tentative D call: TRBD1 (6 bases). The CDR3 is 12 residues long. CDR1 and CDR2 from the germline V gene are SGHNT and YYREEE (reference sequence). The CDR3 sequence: CASRSLLDRWLF. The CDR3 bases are TGTGCCAGCAGGAGTCTTCTGGACAGATGGCTTTTT.

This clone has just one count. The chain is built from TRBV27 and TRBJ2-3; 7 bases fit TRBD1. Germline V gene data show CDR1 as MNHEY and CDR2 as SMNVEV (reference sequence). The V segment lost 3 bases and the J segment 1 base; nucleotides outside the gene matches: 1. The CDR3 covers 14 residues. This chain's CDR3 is CASSFGQGTDTQYF. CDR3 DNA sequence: TGTGCCAGCAGTTTTGGACAGGGCACAGATACGCAGTATTTT.

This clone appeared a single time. The CDR3 protein is CASSLGGNTIYF. CDR3 bases: TGTGCCAGCAGCTTAGGGGGAAACACCATATATTTT. V gene TRBV7-8 combines with J gene TRBJ1-3; no clear D. V lost 1 base and J 4 bases, leaving 2 bases between the germline ends. Germline lookup yields CDR1 SGHVS and CDR2 FQNEAQ. This CDR3 is 12 amino acids long.

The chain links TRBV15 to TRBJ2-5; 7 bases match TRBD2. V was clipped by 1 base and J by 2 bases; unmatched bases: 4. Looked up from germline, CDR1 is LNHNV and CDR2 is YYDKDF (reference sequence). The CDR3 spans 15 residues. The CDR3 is CATSRVTSEQETQYF. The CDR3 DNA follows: TGTGCCACCAGCAGAGTTACTAGCGAACAAGAGACCCAGTACTTC.

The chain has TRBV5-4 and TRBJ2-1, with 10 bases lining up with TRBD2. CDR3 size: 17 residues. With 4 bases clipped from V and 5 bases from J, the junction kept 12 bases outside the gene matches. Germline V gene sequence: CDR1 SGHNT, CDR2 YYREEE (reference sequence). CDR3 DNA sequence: TGTGCCAGCAGCATGCGTTGGTCTAGCGGGGGACACAATGAGCAGTTCTTC. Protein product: CASSMRWSSGGHNEQFF.

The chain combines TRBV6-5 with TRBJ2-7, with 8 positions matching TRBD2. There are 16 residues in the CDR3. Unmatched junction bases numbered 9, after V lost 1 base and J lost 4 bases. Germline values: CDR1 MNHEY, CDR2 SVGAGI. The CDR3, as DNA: TGTGCCAGCAGTTACTGGGGGGCGGGAGGAAGGTACGAGCAGTACTTC. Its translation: CASSYWGAGGRYEQYF.

CDR3 amino acids: CASSTTLIETQYF. The DNA of the CDR3 is TGCGCCAGCAGCACCACCCTCATAGAGACCCAGTACTTC. V is TRBV5-1 and J is TRBJ2-5; no firm D call. V was clipped by 4 bases and J by 4 bases, with 11 bases between them. Germline-derived CDR1 and CDR2 are SGHRS and YFSETQ. The CDR3 length is 13 residues.

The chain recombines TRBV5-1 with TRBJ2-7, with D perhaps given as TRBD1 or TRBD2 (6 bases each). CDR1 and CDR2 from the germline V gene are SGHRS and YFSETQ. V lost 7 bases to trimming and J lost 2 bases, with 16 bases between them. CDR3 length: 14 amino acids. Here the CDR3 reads CASSYLGGTYEQYF. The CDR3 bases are TGCGCCAGCTCCTATTTAGGGGGGACCTACGAGCAGTACTTC.

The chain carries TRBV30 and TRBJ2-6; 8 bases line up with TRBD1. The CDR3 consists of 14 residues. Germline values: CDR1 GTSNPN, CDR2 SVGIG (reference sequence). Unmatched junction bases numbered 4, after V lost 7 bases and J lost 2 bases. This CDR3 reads CAYQGAAGANVLTF. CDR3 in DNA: TGTGCCTACCAGGGGGCGGCTGGGGCCAACGTCCTGACTTTC.

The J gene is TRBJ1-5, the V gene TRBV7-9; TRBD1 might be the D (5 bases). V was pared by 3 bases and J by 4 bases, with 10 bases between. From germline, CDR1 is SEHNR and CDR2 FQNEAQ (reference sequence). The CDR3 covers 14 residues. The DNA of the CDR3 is TGTGCCAGCAGCTTTGAGGGGCTTAATCAGCCCCAGCATTTT. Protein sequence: CASSFEGLNQPQHF.

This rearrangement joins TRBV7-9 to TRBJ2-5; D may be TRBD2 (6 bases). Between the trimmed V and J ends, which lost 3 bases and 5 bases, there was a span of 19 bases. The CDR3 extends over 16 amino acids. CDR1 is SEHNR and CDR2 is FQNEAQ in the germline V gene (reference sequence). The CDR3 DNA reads TGTGCCAGCAGCTTTGGACCACGACCGGGAGTCGAGACCCAGTACTTC. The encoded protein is CASSFGPRPGVETQYF.

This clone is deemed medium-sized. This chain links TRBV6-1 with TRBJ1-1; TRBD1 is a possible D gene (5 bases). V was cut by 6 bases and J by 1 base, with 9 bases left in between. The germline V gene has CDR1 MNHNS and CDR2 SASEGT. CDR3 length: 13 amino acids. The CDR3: CASSRAENTEAFF. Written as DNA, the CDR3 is TGTGCCAGCAGCAGGGCTGAGAACACTGAAGCTTTCTTT.

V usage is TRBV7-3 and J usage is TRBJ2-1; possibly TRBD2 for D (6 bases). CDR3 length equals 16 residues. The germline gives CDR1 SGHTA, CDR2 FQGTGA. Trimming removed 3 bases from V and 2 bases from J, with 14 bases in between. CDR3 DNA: TGTGCCAGCAGCTTTCGACAAGCGGGCGCCTACAATGAGCAGTTCTTC. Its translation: CASSFRQAGAYNEQFF.

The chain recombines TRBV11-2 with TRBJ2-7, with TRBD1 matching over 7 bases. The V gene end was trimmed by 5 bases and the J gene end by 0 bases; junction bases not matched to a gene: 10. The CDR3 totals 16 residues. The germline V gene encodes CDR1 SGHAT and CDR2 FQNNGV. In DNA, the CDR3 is TGTGCCAGCAGCCCTGTGGGACAGTGGCCCTCCTACGAGCAGTACTTC. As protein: CASSPVGQWPSYEQYF.

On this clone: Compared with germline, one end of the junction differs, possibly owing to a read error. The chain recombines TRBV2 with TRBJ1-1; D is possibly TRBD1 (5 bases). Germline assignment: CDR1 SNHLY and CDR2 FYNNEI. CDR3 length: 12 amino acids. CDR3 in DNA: TGTGCCAGCAGTGAACCTCCGACAGCCCCTACGTTT. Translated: CASSEPPTAPTF.

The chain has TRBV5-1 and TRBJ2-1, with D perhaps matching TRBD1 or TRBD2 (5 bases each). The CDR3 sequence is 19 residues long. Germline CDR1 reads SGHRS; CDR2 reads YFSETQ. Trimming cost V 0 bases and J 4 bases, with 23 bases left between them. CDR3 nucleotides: TGCGCCAGCAGCTTGGCCTTACCGCCCACAGTGGGGGTTTACAATGAGCAGTTCTTC. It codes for CASSLALPPTVGVYNEQFF. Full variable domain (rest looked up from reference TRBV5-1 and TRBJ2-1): KAGVTQTPRYLIKTRGQQVTLSCSPISGHRSVSWYQQTPGQGLQFLFEYFSETQRNKGNFPGRFSGRQFSNSRSEMNVSTLELGDSALYLCASSLALPPTVGVYNEQFFGPGTRLTVL.

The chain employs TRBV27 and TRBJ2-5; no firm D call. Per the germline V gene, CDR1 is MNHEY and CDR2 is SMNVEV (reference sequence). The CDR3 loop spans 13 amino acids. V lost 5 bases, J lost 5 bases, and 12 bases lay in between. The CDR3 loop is CASSPQPPETQYF. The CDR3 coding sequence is TGTGCCAGCAGTCCACAACCCCCGGAGACCCAGTACTTC.